The 17 T cell receptor beta chains reported below all come from one sample, sequenced in a study of graft-versus-host responses after intestinal transplantation. These receptors' antigens are unknown. The protocol was immunoSEQ multiplex PCR, while the TCRdb copy is restricted to in-frame clones and leaves out a portion. This table has about 90,000 clones, 94% appearing once. Sequencing was performed on unstimulated CD4+ T cells sorted from spleen or lymph node cells, taken before transplant. The receptor source for this set is a human donor who was the organ donor for an intestinal transplant.

This chain uses TRBV27 with TRBJ2-5, with 9 bases that match TRBD1. The V segment lost 4 bases and the J segment 2 bases; nucleotides outside the gene matches: 20. The CDR3 has 20 residues. Per the germline V gene, CDR1 is MNHEY and CDR2 is SMNVEV (reference sequence). In DNA, the CDR3 is TGTGCCAGCAGTTCGAACACGGCGTTATTCGGGACAGGGATTCAAGAGACCCAGTACTTC. Translation gives CASSSNTALFGTGIQETQYF.

The chain uses TRBV21-1 and TRBJ2-6; the DNA was not used to check the table's D call, TRBD1. TRBV21-1 is classified as a pseudogene. The CDR3 extends over 22 amino acids. This CDR3 is CASSKGLMDRGATFSGANVLTF. For the CDR3, the DNA is TGTGCCAGCAGCAAAGGGCTTATGGACAGGGGCGCAACTTTCTCTGGGGCCAACGTCCTGACTTTC.

The V call is TRBV7-9, the J call TRBJ2-7; D is undetermined. The CDR3 totals 14 residues. CDR1 and CDR2 from the germline V gene are SEHNR and FQNEAQ (reference sequence). V lost 1 base and J 3 bases, leaving 10 bases between the germline ends. The CDR3 loop reads CASSLGPAHYEQYF. Written as DNA, the CDR3 is TGTGCCAGCAGCTTAGGTCCCGCCCACTACGAGCAGTACTTC.

The chain joins TRBV6-1 to TRBJ1-6, with D unresolved. The germline V gene has CDR1 MNHNS and CDR2 SASEGT. The V and J ends lost 7 bases and 3 bases respectively, with 7 bases between them. This CDR3 is 13 amino acids long. CDR3 in DNA: TGTGCCAGCATGACAAGCTATAATTCACCCCTCCACTTT. This sequence encodes CASMTSYNSPLHF.

The chain links TRBV19 to TRBJ1-2; TRBD1 matches 9 bases. The germline gives CDR1 LNHDA, CDR2 SQIVND (reference sequence). The CDR3 loop spans 11 amino acids. V shed 6 bases, J shed 9 bases, and the junction held 2 bases outside the gene matches. CDR3 DNA: TGTGCCAGTAGGGACAGGGGAAGCTACACCTTC. It is translated as CASRDRGSYTF.

This rearrangement joins TRBV30 to TRBJ2-5; D is unclear. The CDR3 sequence is 13 residues long. The V gene lost 3 bases and the J gene lost 2 bases, with 10 bases spanning the gap. Germline loops: CDR1 GTSNPN, CDR2 SVGIG (reference sequence). CDR3 sequence (DNA): TGTGCCTGGAGACCCGACGGACAAGAGACCCAGTACTTC. This translates into CAWRPDGQETQYF.

This chain uses TRBV19 with TRBJ1-2; D unresolved. With 7 bases removed from V and 8 bases from J, the gap between germline ends came to 17 bases. Germline V gene sequence: CDR1 LNHDA, CDR2 SQIVND (reference sequence). The CDR3 spans 13 residues. The CDR3 is CASNTGPSRGYTF. CDR3 bases: TGTGCCAGTAACACCGGCCCGTCGCGAGGCTACACCTTC.

Note on this clone: The sample holds other DNA sequences that translate to the same CDR3. The J gene is TRBJ2-5, the V gene TRBV5-1, with TRBD1 as a possible D gene (6 bases). The V gene lost 3 bases and the J gene lost 2 bases, with 23 bases spanning the gap. The CDR3 is made up of 18 amino acids. Germline values: CDR1 SGHRS, CDR2 YFSETQ. The CDR3 loop is CASSWGLGAAGQQETQYF. The CDR3, as DNA: TGCGCCAGCAGCTGGGGGCTGGGGGCAGCAGGACAACAAGAGACCCAGTACTTC.

V and J are TRBV10-2 and TRBJ2-2; tentative D call: TRBD1 (6 bases). The CDR3 length is 14 residues. Germline assignment: CDR1 WSHSY and CDR2 SAAADI. V lost 7 bases, J lost 7 bases, and 16 bases lay in between. In DNA, the CDR3 is TGCGCCAGCAAATTTAATGGGGGCGACGGGGAGCTGTTTTTT. Protein sequence: CASKFNGGDGELFF.

The chain recombines TRBV28 with TRBJ2-1; D uncertain. V was shortened by 2 bases and J by 4 bases, with 6 bases between the two germline ends. The V gene's germline CDR1 is MDHEN and CDR2 SYDVKM. The CDR3 consists of 13 residues. The CDR3 protein is CASSLNPYNEQFF. As DNA, the CDR3 is TGTGCCAGCAGTTTAAACCCTTACAATGAGCAGTTCTTC. The full variable domain, completed using reference TRBV28 and TRBJ2-1, is DVKVTQSSRYLVKRTGEKVFLECVQDMDHENMFWYRQDPGLGLRLIYFSYDVKMKEKGDIPEGYSVSREKKERFSLILESASTNQTSMYLCASSLNPYNEQFFGPGTRLTVL.

The V gene is TRBV7-2, the J gene TRBJ1-2; D gene ambiguous. Trimming removed 5 bases at V and 1 base at J, with 14 bases between. Germline-derived CDR1 and CDR2 are SGHTA and FQGNSA. This CDR3 has 15 amino acids. This chain's CDR3 is CASSPHQEINYGYTF. The CDR3 DNA reads TGTGCCAGCAGCCCCCACCAGGAGATTAACTATGGCTACACCTTC.

The chain is built from TRBV5-4 and TRBJ2-2, with a tentative D call TRBD2 (5 bases). V lost 4 bases and J lost 7, with 14 bases in between. This CDR3 is 14 amino acids long. Germline V gene sequence: CDR1 SGHNT, CDR2 YYREEE (reference sequence). CDR3 sequence (DNA): TGTGCCAGCAGCCTAGAAGAGGGCCTCGGGGAGCTGTTTTTT. Translating it yields CASSLEEGLGELFF.

The V and J genes are TRBV19 and TRBJ2-4; tentative D call: TRBD1 (5 bases). Trimming pared 3 bases from V and 7 bases from J, leaving 13 bases between. CDR3 length equals 14 residues. CDR1 and CDR2 from the germline V gene are LNHDA and SQIVND (reference sequence). The CDR3 bases are TGTGCCAGTAGTATGGATTACAACAGGAACATTCAGTACTTC. Translation: CASSMDYNRNIQYF.

The rearrangement uses TRBV5-1 and TRBJ2-3, with unresolved D. Germline values: CDR1 SGHRS, CDR2 YFSETQ. The CDR3 consists of 13 residues. V lost 0 bases to trimming and J lost 0 bases, with 2 bases between them. Written as DNA, the CDR3 is TGCGCCAGCAGCTTGGCAAGCACAGATACGCAGTATTTT. Residues: CASSLASTDTQYF.

This clone was picked up a small number of times. The V gene is TRBV5-3, the J gene TRBJ2-2; D remains ambiguous. TRBV5-3 has ORF status, its function being uncertain. Trimming left V 0 bases short and J 3 bases short, with 3 bases between. The CDR3 length is 13 residues. CDR3 protein: CARSLGHTGELFF. In DNA, the CDR3 is TGTGCCAGAAGCTTGGGACACACCGGGGAGCTGTTTTTT.

J is TRBJ1-2 and V is TRBV6-1; D call uncertain. The V gene's germline CDR1 is MNHNS and CDR2 SASEGT. V lost 1 base to trimming and J lost 11 bases, with 11 bases between them. This CDR3 spans 12 amino acids. The CDR3: CASSEGRATYTF. CDR3 nucleotides: TGTGCCAGCAGTGAAGGTAGAGCCACATACACCTTC.

This chain uses TRBV7-3 with TRBJ1-3; D gene uncertain. The length of the CDR3 is 13 residues. The ends were cut back, 1 base at V and 0 bases at J, with 1 base in the middle. Germline-derived CDR1 and CDR2 are SGHTA and FQGTGA. This CDR3 is CASSLNSGNTIYF. The CDR3 DNA reads TGTGCCAGCAGCTTAAACTCTGGAAACACCATATATTTT.